These 16 T cell receptor beta chains originate from one sample sequenced in a study of radiotherapy plus CTLA-4 blockade in lung cancer. The repertoire was sequenced with immunoSEQ multiplex PCR; TCRdb's copy has only in-frame clones and lacks some. The sample contains roughly 90,000 clones, 80% to 90% of which appear only once. Material: peripheral blood, obtained from a patient treated with radiotherapy plus ipilimumab. Every receptor here comes from a human donor with non-small cell lung cancer that progressed on radiotherapy plus ipilimumab.

This clone has just a few counts. The J gene is TRBJ1-2, the V gene TRBV5-4; D is undetermined. This CDR3 has 12 residues. V was trimmed by 5 bases and J by 8 bases, leaving 13 bases between them. Per the germline V gene, CDR1 is SGHNT and CDR2 is YYREEE (reference sequence). CDR3 nucleotide sequence: TGTGCCAGCAGGGAGGATATGGGAGGCTACACCTTC. Its protein product is CASREDMGGYTF.

The V and J genes are TRBV11-3 and TRBJ2-3; D gene uncertain. This CDR3 spans 13 amino acids. CDR1 SGHNT and CDR2 YENEEA come from the germline V gene. V lost 1 base, J lost 2 bases, and 4 bases lay in between. The CDR3 loop reads CASSLAPTDTQYF. The CDR3 DNA is TGTGCCAGCAGCTTAGCGCCCACAGATACGCAGTATTTT.

The V and J genes are TRBV18 and TRBJ2-5; weak D call: TRBD1 (5 bases). The V end was cut by 6 bases, the J end by 5 bases, with 13 bases between. Germline lookup yields CDR1 KGHSH and CDR2 LQKENI. CDR3 length: 13 residues. This chain's CDR3 is CASSSSGMETQYF. The CDR3 DNA sequence: TGTGCCAGCTCTTCCTCAGGGATGGAGACCCAGTACTTC.

The chain carries TRBV11-3 and TRBJ2-1; D uncertain. The CDR3 loop spans 15 amino acids. The V end lost 1 base, the J end lost 8 bases, and 15 bases lay between the germline ends. Germline assignment: CDR1 SGHNT and CDR2 YENEEA. Here the CDR3 DNA reads TGTGCCAGCAGCTTAGGAGTCTCTATGGCGGATGAGCAGTTCTTC. Translating gives CASSLGVSMADEQFF.

As regards this clone: At one of its ends the junction is not consistent with the germline gene, which may arise from a read error. This rearrangement joins TRBV5-1 to TRBJ2-5; TRBD2 might be the D (5 bases). This CDR3 is built from 14 residues. Germline lookup yields CDR1 SGHRS and CDR2 YFSETQ. The CDR3 DNA sequence: TGCGCCAGCAGCAGATCAGAAAAATGGGAGACCCGGTACTTC. The encoded protein is CASSRSEKWETRYF.

The J gene is TRBJ2-5, the V gene TRBV9; the D gene is possibly TRBD1 (5 bases). This CDR3 spans 13 amino acids. The V gene lost 4 bases and the J gene lost 4 bases, with 11 bases spanning the gap. Per germline, CDR1 SGDLS and CDR2 YYNGEE. The CDR3 loop is CASSQQVPETQYF. The CDR3 nucleotides are TGTGCCAGCAGCCAACAGGTCCCAGAGACCCAGTACTTC.

This chain uses TRBV11-3 with TRBJ2-1; 7 nucleotides align to TRBD2. The CDR3 is 16 amino acids. J was trimmed by 4 bases and V by 5 bases; bases with no gene match: 11. Germline V lookup: CDR1 SGHNT, CDR2 YENEEA. This CDR3 is CASSGRAARVYNEQFF. CDR3 DNA: TGTGCCAGCAGCGGGAGGGCCGCGAGGGTTTACAATGAGCAGTTCTTC.

This clone was observed a single time. The chain carries TRBV27 and TRBJ2-1, with 10 bases aligning to TRBD2. This CDR3 is built from 16 residues. The V gene's germline CDR1 is MNHEY and CDR2 SMNVEV (reference sequence). Trimming removed 5 bases from V and 3 bases from J; junction bases left unmatched: 7. The CDR3 nucleotides are TGTGCCAGCAGTACCCTTAGCGGGAGGAGCTACAATGAGCAGTTCTTC. Amino acid sequence: CASSTLSGRSYNEQFF.

The rearrangement uses TRBV6-1 and TRBJ2-7; no clear D. Trimming took off 0 bases at V and 0 bases at J, with 12 bases between the two ends. This CDR3 has 16 amino acids. CDR1 and CDR2 (germline): MNHNS, SASEGT. The CDR3 region has the DNA TGTGCCAGCAGTGAAGCGTCGAGTGACATCTCCTACGAGCAGTACTTC. This gives the protein CASSEASSDISYEQYF.

The rearrangement joins TRBV11-2 to TRBJ2-4; D gene unclear. Trimming pared 0 bases from V and 6 bases from J, leaving 0 bases between. Germline V gives CDR1 SGHAT, CDR2 FQNNGV. The CDR3 totals 11 residues. The CDR3 DNA is TGTGCCAGCAGCTTAGAAAACATTCAGTACTTC. Translation gives CASSLENIQYF.

The chain joins TRBV2 to TRBJ1-1; 9 nucleotides match TRBD1. CDR1 is SNHLY, CDR2 FYNNEI, per germline. V trimming: 6 bases; J trimming: 2 bases; junction bases outside the gene matches: 1. This CDR3 has 13 residues. The CDR3 loop reads CASRGQGNTEAFF. In DNA, the CDR3 is TGTGCCAGCAGGGGACAGGGAAACACTGAAGCTTTCTTT.

This rearrangement joins TRBV2 to TRBJ2-5; D is perhaps TRBD2 (5 bases). V gave up 2 bases and J gave up 11 bases, with 15 bases separating them. The length of the CDR3 is 13 residues. Germline CDR1 SNHLY, CDR2 FYNNEI. DNA for the CDR3: TGTGCCAGCAGTGAATGGGAGACTCCCCGTCAGTACTTC. As protein: CASSEWETPRQYF. Together with reference TRBV2 and TRBJ2-5, the CDR3 gives the full variable domain: EPEVTQTPSHQVTQMGQEVILRCVPISNHLYFYWYRQILGQKVEFLVSFYNNEISEKSEIFDDQFSVERPDGSNFTLKIRSTKLEDSAMYFCASSEWETPRQYFGPGTRLLVL.

V usage is TRBV27 and J usage is TRBJ2-2; D unclear. This CDR3 has 15 amino acids. V was clipped by 7 bases and J by 2 bases, with 14 bases between them. CDR1 and CDR2 from the germline V gene are MNHEY and SMNVEV (reference sequence). This CDR3 is CASTPGGANTGELFF. CDR3 DNA: TGTGCCAGCACTCCCGGCGGAGCTAACACCGGGGAGCTGTTTTTT.

The rearrangement links TRBV6-5 to TRBJ1-2; no clear D gene. CDR1 and CDR2 from the germline V gene are MNHEY and SVGAGI. The CDR3 runs 14 residues. V dropped 8 bases and J dropped 5 bases, with 18 bases sitting between them. CDR3 protein: CASGSSRDSYGYTF. CDR3 DNA: TGTGCCAGCGGCTCTAGTCGGGATTCGTATGGCTACACCTTC.

The chain employs TRBV15 and TRBJ1-1; 8 bases fit TRBD1. This CDR3 is 14 amino acids long. Germline CDR1 and CDR2: LNHNV and YYDKDF (reference sequence). V lost 5 bases, J lost 2 bases, and 4 bases stayed unmatched. The CDR3 DNA follows: TGTGCCACCAGCGGGGGACAGGTAAACACTGAAGCTTTCTTT. Translating it yields CATSGGQVNTEAFF.

This clone was counted between two and nine times. The chain has TRBV19 and TRBJ1-3; D remains ambiguous. The CDR3 loop spans 14 amino acids. Trimming took 3 bases from V and 4 from J, leaving 10 bases between them. Germline CDR1 is LNHDA and CDR2 is SQIVND (reference sequence). The chain's CDR3 is CASSMDGLGNTIYF. CDR3 DNA sequence: TGTGCCAGTAGTATGGATGGGTTAGGAAACACCATATATTTT.